The 17 T cell receptor beta chains below all came from one sample that was sequenced in a study of prognosis after radiotherapy for stage I lung cancer. Researchers used two-round multiplex PCR to amplify TCR beta CDR3 starting from genomic DNA. For every TRBV and TRBJ gene, a specific primer was used in first-round PCR. TCRdb passed the multiplex PCR reads through MiXCR, listing each CDR3 protein once. The table has 50,000 or so distinct CDR3 sequences, 30% to 40% seen once. The sequencing here drew on PBMCs, taken before or after stereotactic body radiation therapy (not recorded which). The receptors come from a donor over 45 with non-small cell lung cancer.

Only a few counts were recorded for this clonotype. A much larger clone lies one base from this, so it may be a read error. The rearrangement joins TRBV28 to TRBJ1-5; TRBD1 is a possible D gene (6 bases). Germline V gene lookup returns CDR1 MDHEN and CDR2 SYDVKM. The CDR3 is 14 amino acids. The chain's CDR3 is CAISWVAGVGPQHF. CDR3 bases: TGTGCCATCAGTTGGGTGGCAGGGGTAGGGCCCCAGCATTTT. The full variable domain, its missing parts supplied by reference TRBV28 and TRBJ1-5, is DVKVTQSSRYLVKRTGEKVFLECVQDMDHENMFWYRQDPGLGLRLIYFSYDVKMKEKGDIPEGYSVSREKKERFSLILESASTNQTSMYLCAISWVAGVGPQHFGDGTRLSIL.

This clonotype was observed many times. The J gene is TRBJ1-5, the V gene TRBV7-2; no reliable D call. CDR1 SGHTA and CDR2 FQGNSA come from the germline V gene. Deletions cut 3 bases from V and 2 bases from J, with 11 bases between. This CDR3 contains 15 residues. CDR3 amino acids: CASSFRGGGNQPQHF. The CDR3, as DNA: TGTGCCAGCAGCTTCCGGGGAGGTGGCAATCAGCCCCAGCATTTT.

Ten or more counts support this clonotype. The J gene is TRBJ1-6, the V gene TRBV20-1; maybe TRBD1 (5 bases). The V gene lost 1 base and the J gene lost 7 bases, with 14 bases spanning the gap. From germline, CDR1 is DFQATT and CDR2 SNEGSKA (reference sequence). The CDR3 totals 15 residues. The CDR3 spells CSARGGGEVNSPLHF. The CDR3 region has the DNA TGCAGTGCTAGAGGGGGAGGGGAGGTCAATTCACCCCTCCACTTT.

As for this clonotype: It is likely a read error: a sequence one base away is far more abundant. The J gene is TRBJ1-1, the V gene TRBV6-9; weak D call: TRBD1 (6 bases). This CDR3 has 15 residues. Germline lookup yields CDR1 MNHGY and CDR2 SVAAGI. V was cut by 3 bases and J by 1 base, with 12 bases left in between. The CDR3 region has the DNA TGTGCCAGCAGTTACTGGGACATGGCGAACACTGAAGCTTTCTTT. Amino acids: CASSYWDMANTEAFF.

There are a few counts of this clonotype. A much larger clone lies one base from this, so it may be a read error. The J gene is TRBJ2-1, the V gene TRBV27, with 13 nucleotides matching TRBD2. The V and J ends lost 7 bases and 4 bases, in that order; junction bases with no gene match: 4. Germline lookup yields CDR1 MNHEY and CDR2 SMNVEV (reference sequence). The CDR3 sequence is 15 residues long. CDR3 bases: TGTGCCAGCATCCAGGGACTAGCGGGATACAATGAGCAGTTCTTC. Amino acids: CASIQGLAGYNEQFF.

Ten or more counts support this clonotype. The rearrangement uses TRBV5-1 and TRBJ1-1, with 9 bases lining up with TRBD1. V gave up 2 bases and J gave up 6 bases; unmatched junction bases: 8. This CDR3 region has 15 residues. CDR1 SGHRS and CDR2 YFSETQ come from the germline V gene. The CDR3 loop is CASSFRPGQGSEAFF. DNA of the CDR3: TGCGCCAGCAGCTTCCGGCCGGGACAGGGATCTGAAGCTTTCTTT.

This clonotype was counted at least ten times. This chain joins TRBV16 and TRBJ2-1; D ambiguous. Germline values: CDR1 KGHSY, CDR2 FQNENV. Trimming removed 2 bases from V and 10 bases from J, with 12 bases in between. The CDR3 length is 13 residues. CDR3 nucleotides: TGTGCCAGCAGCCAAGGGCCGGCACGCGAGCAGTTCTTC. It specifies CASSQGPAREQFF.

This clonotype was counted at least ten times. The chain employs TRBV20-1 and TRBJ2-1, with D hard to call. Per the germline V gene, CDR1 is DFQATT and CDR2 is SNEGSKA (reference sequence). Trimming removed 4 bases from V and 0 bases from J, with 13 bases in between. The CDR3 sequence is 15 residues long. The CDR3 sequence is CSANPAQSSYNEQFF. The CDR3 DNA follows: TGCAGTGCTAACCCGGCCCAAAGCTCCTACAATGAGCAGTTCTTC.

As concerns this clonotype: A far larger clone is one nucleotide away, so this likely arose from a read error. The chain uses TRBV2 and TRBJ2-3, with D perhaps TRBD1 (5 bases). The J call is in doubt because the DNA end fits TRBJ1-5 better. CDR3 length: 15 residues. Germline lookup yields CDR1 SNHLY and CDR2 FYNNEI. The CDR3 coding sequence is TGTGCCAGCACCCGGGGGACTAGCGACACAGATACGCAGCATTTT. Protein sequence: CASTRGTSDTDTQHF.

This clonotype was seen many times. The rearrangement links TRBV9 to TRBJ2-1; 13 positions agree with TRBD2. The J segment lost 4 bases and the V segment lost 0 bases, leaving 4 bases of the junction unmatched. The germline CDR1 and CDR2 sequences are SGDLS and YYNGEE. CDR3 length equals 17 residues. Here the CDR3 reads CASSVEETSGRYNEQFF. CDR3 sequence (DNA): TGTGCCAGCAGCGTAGAAGAGACTAGCGGGAGGTACAATGAGCAGTTCTTC.

V gene TRBV5-1 combines with J gene TRBJ1-3; no firm D call. CDR3 size: 15 residues. Germline assignment: CDR1 SGHRS and CDR2 YFSETQ. The germline V and J ends were trimmed by 4 bases and 4 bases, with 15 bases remaining between them. The CDR3: CASSPLLRAGNTIYF. The DNA of the CDR3 is TGCGCCAGCAGCCCCTTGTTGAGGGCCGGAAACACCATATATTTT. Variable domain in full (rest from reference TRBV5-1 and TRBJ1-3): KAGVTQTPRYLIKTRGQQVTLSCSPISGHRSVSWYQQTPGQGLQFLFEYFSETQRNKGNFPGRFSGRQFSNSRSEMNVSTLELGDSALYLCASSPLLRAGNTIYFGEGSWLTVV.

Ten or more counts support this clonotype. The V and J genes are TRBV24-1 and TRBJ1-5; D gene ambiguous. CDR1 KGHDR and CDR2 SFDVKD come from the germline V gene. The V gene lost 5 bases and the J gene lost 0 bases, with 4 bases spanning the gap. This CDR3 comprises 13 residues. The CDR3, as DNA: TGTGCCACCAGTGTAGATAGCAATCAGCCCCAGCATTTT. Encoded protein: CATSVDSNQPQHF.

This clonotype was detected many times. The chain has TRBV5-4 and TRBJ2-5, with 7 bases identical to TRBD2. V was pared by 3 bases and J by 1 base, with 6 bases of the junction left unmatched. CDR3 length: 15 amino acids. CDR1 is SGHNT and CDR2 is YYREEE in the germline V gene (reference sequence). CDR3 amino acids: CASSSRTSVQETQYF. CDR3 sequence (DNA): TGTGCCAGCAGCTCGCGAACTAGCGTCCAAGAGACCCAGTACTTC.

V usage is TRBV19 and J usage is TRBJ1-2; 7 nucleotides line up with TRBD1. V lost 8 bases to trimming and J lost 3 bases; unmatched junction nucleotides: 6. This CDR3 has 13 residues. The V gene's germline CDR1 is LNHDA and CDR2 SQIVND (reference sequence). The CDR3 is CASRQGADYGYTF. DNA for the CDR3: TGTGCCAGTCGACAGGGTGCCGACTATGGCTACACCTTC.

As regards this clonotype: A read error may account for a junction end that differs from germline. The rearrangement links TRBV7-8 to TRBJ1-6; tentatively, D is TRBD1 (5 bases). The CDR3 runs to 13 residues. Germline V gene sequence: CDR1 SGHVS, CDR2 FQNEAQ. CDR3 coding DNA: TGTGCCGGCAGCTGGGGGGTAGGACAAGCCCTCCACTTT. Translation: CAGSWGVGQALHF.

About this clonotype itself: A read error is possible here, since a much larger clone lies one base away. The chain uses TRBV6-1 and TRBJ2-1; TRBD1 matches 8 bases. This CDR3 is 15 amino acids long. Germline assignment: CDR1 MNHNS and CDR2 SASEGT. CDR3 in amino acids: CASSLRQGRWNDQFF. In nucleotides, the CDR3 is TGTGCCAGCAGTCTTAGACAGGGGAGGTGGAATGATCAGTTCTTC.

The chain employs TRBV7-2 and TRBJ1-6, with 7 bases fitting TRBD1. This CDR3 contains 15 residues. Looked up from germline, CDR1 is SGHTA and CDR2 is FQGNSA. Trimming cost V 1 base and J 10 bases; bases outside gene matches: 7. For the CDR3, the DNA is TGTGCCAGCAGCTTAGGTATACAGGGGACGTCACCCCTCCACTTT. It yields the protein CASSLGIQGTSPLHF.